This T cell receptor (beta chain) came from a study of blood T cell repertoires in COVID-19. CDR1 is SNHLY, CDR2 FYNNEI, per germline. The CDR3 extends over 12 amino acids. Repertoires were generated with immunoSEQ multiplex PCR, while TCRdb's copy carries only in-frame clones and drops some. The sample shows around 200,000 clones, about 88% of them seen only once. Sequenced input: PBMCs or T cells enriched from blood (not recorded which). The TCR was taken from a woman in her 30s who had been exposed to COVID-19. The gene calls are TRBV2 and TRBJ1-2; D not certain. CDR3 DNA sequence: TGTGGCGGGAGGATAAGCCTGGGCGGCTACACCTTC. Amino acid sequence: CGGRISLGGYTF.